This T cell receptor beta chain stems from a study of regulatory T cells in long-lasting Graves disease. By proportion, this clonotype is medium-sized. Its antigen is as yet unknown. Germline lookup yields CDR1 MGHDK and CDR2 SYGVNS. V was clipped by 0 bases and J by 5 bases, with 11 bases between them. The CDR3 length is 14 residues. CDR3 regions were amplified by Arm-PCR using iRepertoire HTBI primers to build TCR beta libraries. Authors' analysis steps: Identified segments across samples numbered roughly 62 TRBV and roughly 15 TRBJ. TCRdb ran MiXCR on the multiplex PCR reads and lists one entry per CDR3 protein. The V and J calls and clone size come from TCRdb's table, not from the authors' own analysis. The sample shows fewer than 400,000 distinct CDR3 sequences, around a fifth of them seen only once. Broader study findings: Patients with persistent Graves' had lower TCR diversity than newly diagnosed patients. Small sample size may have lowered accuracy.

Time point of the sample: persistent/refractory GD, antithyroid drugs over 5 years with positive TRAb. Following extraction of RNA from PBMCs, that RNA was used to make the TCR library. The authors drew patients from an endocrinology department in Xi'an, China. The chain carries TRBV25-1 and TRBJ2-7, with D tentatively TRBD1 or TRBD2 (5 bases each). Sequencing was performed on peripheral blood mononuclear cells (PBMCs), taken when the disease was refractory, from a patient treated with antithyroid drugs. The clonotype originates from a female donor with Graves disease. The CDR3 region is CASSEYTRGDEQYF. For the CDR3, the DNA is TGTGCCAGCAGTGAATATACTCGAGGGGACGAGCAGTACTTC.